Sequencing of this TCR beta chain was carried out in a study of blood T cell repertoires in COVID-19. Study summary: Specimens from acute and convalescent COVID-19 originated in the United States, Italy and Spain. Sources were T cells, B-cell-depleted T cells, or PBMCs; the material itself was cDNA or gDNA.

A few counts support this clone. The length of the CDR3 is 14 residues. Trimming cost V 9 bases and J 2 bases, with 15 bases left between them. Germline-derived CDR1 and CDR2 are SGHTA and FQGNSA. Profiled with immunoSEQ multiplex PCR; TCRdb holds only in-frame clones, not every one. Altogether about 200,000 clones are present, roughly 75% being singletons, with the ten largest covering 4.5% to 7%. The sequencing sample was made of peripheral blood. The chain couples TRBV7-2 to TRBJ2-3, with D perhaps TRBD2 (5 bases). The TCR was taken from a woman between 65 and 79 years old with acute or convalescent COVID-19. The CDR3 DNA sequence: TGTGCCAGTCACTTTTCGGGATCCACAGATACGCAGTATTTT. This encodes CASHFSGSTDTQYF.